Detailed here is one TCR beta chain. Given a much more abundant clone one base away, this may be a read error. Time point: sample taken at primary tumor resection. Researchers sequenced whole RNA taken from tumor, nontumor lung or frozen PBMC without sorting. The CDR3 is 12 residues long. This sample was taken from a study of spatial heterogeneity in lung cancer. MiXCR was run by TCRdb on the 5' RACE reads, yielding one entry per CDR3 protein. The table includes about 23,000 distinct CDR3 sequences, roughly 4.5% detected once. The TCR was taken from a male donor with early-stage non-small cell lung cancer. The sequencing here drew on PBMCs, taken at surgery. This rearrangement joins TRBV12-3 or TRBV12-4 to TRBJ1-6; D remains unclear. CDR3 DNA: TGTGCCAGCAGTTGGGTGAATTCAACCCTCCACTTT. Its protein product is CASSWVNSTLHF.